The source of this TCR beta chain is a study of shared clonotypes between healthy human individuals. Across the whole study: Each donor had three CD4 naive, three CD4 memory, two CD8 naive and one CD8 memory plate. Overall study results and limits: The authors sampled blood alone, and tissue repertoires likely differ.

The authors distributed each subset's genomic DNA evenly over several immunoSEQ plates. Some clones are missing from TCRdb's copy, which holds only in-frame ones; the method was immunoSEQ multiplex PCR. The sample yields around 2.1 million clones, around 95% seen once. Note on this clone: Its antigen is currently unknown.

Sequencing was done on a sample of naive CD4+ T cells sorted from blood. Subset described: CD45RA+ positively selected. This receptor was taken from a man younger than 35 in good health.

The CDR3 is CAWSFSHRSSGNTIYF. In nucleotides, the CDR3 is TGTGCCTGGAGTTTCTCACACCGAAGCTCTGGAAACACCATATATTTT. This chain links TRBV30 with TRBJ1-3; D unclear. Looked up from germline, CDR1 is GTSNPN and CDR2 is SVGIG (reference sequence). The CDR3 spans 16 residues. The V end lost 2 bases, the J end lost 0 bases, and 14 bases lay between the germline ends.